This T cell receptor beta chain was recovered during a study of shared clonotypes between healthy human individuals. Whole-study findings and limits: Despite large depth, rarefaction showed incomplete sorted-subset sequencing.

The germline CDR1 and CDR2 sequences are SGHNT and YYREEE (reference sequence). Trimming cost V 1 base and J 5 bases, with 6 bases left between them. The CDR3 totals 12 residues. As handled by the study authors: Junction-only immunoSEQ data arrived without quality scores, meaning filtering differed. TCRdb's table, derived via immunoSEQ multiplex PCR, lists solely in-frame clones and lacks some. D and trimming were read from the DNA, whereas the V and J calls and clone size are those reported in that table. The sample includes 550,000 to 750,000 clones, nearly 97% of them seen just once. Naive CD8 cells lacked CD45RO, underwent positive selection for CCR7 and left out terminally differentiated effector memory CD45RA+ cells. Note on this clone: Its specificity is unknown.

This chain joins TRBV5-4 and TRBJ1-1, with D unresolved. The receptor was derived from a woman under 40 in good health. Sequenced input: naive CD8+ T cells sorted from blood. CDR3 nucleotides: TGTGCCAGCAGCTTGTTTCAGACTGAAGCTTTCTTT. It is translated as CASSLFQTEAFF.